The present T cell receptor (beta chain) was sequenced within a study of OX40 agonist ivuxolimab in advanced cancers. The method was immunoSEQ multiplex PCR; TCRdb's version includes in-frame clones alone and lacks a portion of them. The repertoire holds about 62,000 clones, about 85% seen once, with 4% in the top ten. This material consisted of CD4+ or CD8+ T cells sorted from blood, taken in a trial of the OX40 agonist ivuxolimab. This TCR came from an adult with an advanced solid tumor such as melanoma, head and neck, liver or kidney cancer.

This chain's CDR3 is CAIKRDINSGELFF. The CDR3 nucleotides are TGTGCCATCAAGAGGGACATCAACTCCGGGGAGCTGTTTTTT. This chain connects TRBV10-3 to TRBJ2-2, with D possibly matching TRBD1 (6 bases). This CDR3 region has 14 residues. Germline V gene data show CDR1 as ENHRY and CDR2 as SYGVKD. Trimming took 7 bases from V and 6 from J, leaving 15 bases between them.